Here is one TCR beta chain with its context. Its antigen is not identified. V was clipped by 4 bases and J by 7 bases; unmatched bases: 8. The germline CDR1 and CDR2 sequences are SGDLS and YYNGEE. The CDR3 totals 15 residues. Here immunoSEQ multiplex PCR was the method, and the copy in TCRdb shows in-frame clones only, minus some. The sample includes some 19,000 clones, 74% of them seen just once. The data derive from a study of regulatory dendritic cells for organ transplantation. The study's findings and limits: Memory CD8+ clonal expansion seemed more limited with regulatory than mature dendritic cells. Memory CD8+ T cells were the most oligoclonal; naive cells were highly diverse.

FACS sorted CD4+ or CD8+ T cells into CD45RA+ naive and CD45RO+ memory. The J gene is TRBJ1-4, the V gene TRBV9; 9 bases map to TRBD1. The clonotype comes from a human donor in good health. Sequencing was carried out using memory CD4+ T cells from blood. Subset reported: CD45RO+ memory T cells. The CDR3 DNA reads TGTGCCAGCAGCCCAGCCGGGACAGGGCGTGAAAAACTGTTTTTT. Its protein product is CASSPAGTGREKLFF.